A single sample gave rise to the 8 T cell receptor beta chains below, sequenced in a study of T cell repertoires in cytomegalovirus infection. TCRdb reprocessed the reads with MiXCR, giving one entry per CDR3 protein. The sample shows approximately 500,000 distinct CDR3 sequences, over 9% of them seen only once. Sequenced input: PBMCs. These receptors came from a human donor in good health (CMV status not recorded). Some clones in this sample may be carry-over from other donors' samples.

In regard to this clonotype: A single base separates this from a much larger clone, so it may be a read error. The rearrangement uses TRBV28 and TRBJ2-5; D not certain. Per germline, CDR1 MDHEN and CDR2 SYDVKM. V shed 6 bases and J shed 13 bases, with 21 bases lying between them. The CDR3 runs to 13 residues. The CDR3 loop reads CASSSYGKSLGYF. CDR3 coding DNA: TGTGCCAGCAGCTCATACGGAAAATCCCTGGGGTACTTC.

This clonotype was picked up many times. The chain links TRBV12-3 or TRBV12-4 to TRBJ2-1; 7 bases agree with TRBD1. There are 16 residues in the CDR3. V shed 4 bases and J 0 bases; nucleotides not matched to a gene: 6. In DNA, the CDR3 is TGTGCCAGCAGTTGGGGACAGTCGATCTCCTACAATGAGCAGTTCTTC. Residues: CASSWGQSISYNEQFF.

In its sample, this clonotype was seen many times. The V call is TRBV28, the J call TRBJ2-4; D gene unclear. V was trimmed by 2 bases and J by 2 bases, leaving 16 bases between them. The CDR3 consists of 17 residues. Germline CDR1 MDHEN, CDR2 SYDVKM. The CDR3 is CASSLRRQRSTKNIQYF. CDR3 coding DNA: TGTGCCAGCAGTTTACGTCGGCAGAGGTCAACCAAAAACATTCAGTACTTC.

This clonotype appeared many times. This rearrangement joins TRBV6-1 to TRBJ1-3; D is uncertain. Trimming took 3 bases from V and 4 from J, leaving 13 bases between them. The CDR3 length is 15 residues. Germline V gene data show CDR1 as MNHNS and CDR2 as SASEGT. The DNA for the CDR3 is TGTGCCAGCAGTGAGCTTAGTATGAGAGGAAACACCATATATTTT. Translated: CASSELSMRGNTIYF.

Only a few counts were recorded for this clonotype. V and J are TRBV20-1 and TRBJ2-7; tentatively, D is TRBD1 (5 bases). The length of the CDR3 is 15 residues. Trimming took off 1 base at V and 2 bases at J, with 15 bases between the two ends. Per germline, CDR1 DFQATT and CDR2 SNEGSKA (reference sequence). CDR3 bases: TGCAGTGCTAGAGCGTCCAGGGATTTCCCCTACGAGCAGTACTTC. Translation: CSARASRDFPYEQYF.

This clonotype was seen only a few times. V usage is TRBV20-1 and J usage is TRBJ2-1; no firm D call. CDR1 DFQATT and CDR2 SNEGSKA come from the germline V gene (reference sequence). V was pared by 0 bases and J by 5 bases, with 8 bases between. The CDR3 covers 13 residues. The CDR3, as DNA: TGCAGTGCTAGAGATCCAGAGAACAATGAGCAGTTCTTC. Residues: CSARDPENNEQFF.

The J gene is TRBJ2-1, the V gene TRBV29-1; TRBD1 matches 9 bases. The CDR3 is 15 amino acids. Germline V CDR1 and CDR2: SQVTM, ANQGSEA. The J segment lost 7 bases and the V segment lost 2 bases, leaving 9 bases of the junction unmatched. The DNA of the CDR3 is TGCAGCGTTGAACTACGACAGGGGGTTATGAATGAGCAGTTCTTC. Residues: CSVELRQGVMNEQFF.

This clonotype was seen only a few times. The chain couples TRBV19 to TRBJ2-7; 15 bases match TRBD2. The CDR3 contains 17 residues. The germline gives CDR1 LNHDA, CDR2 SQIVND (reference sequence). V lost 5 bases, J lost 0 bases, and 5 bases stayed unmatched. The CDR3 is CASSPRTSGRASYEQYF. CDR3 in DNA: TGTGCCAGTAGTCCCCGGACTAGCGGGAGGGCCTCCTACGAGCAGTACTTC.